What follows are 20 T cell receptor beta chains derived from one specimen sequenced in a study of early T cells in non-severe SARS-CoV-2 infection. TCRdb used MiXCR to reprocess the 5' RACE reads, holding one entry per CDR3 protein. The table records approximately 35,000 distinct CDR3 sequences, over 4.5% of them present only once. Source material: whole blood. The receptor set was obtained from an adult who was a healthcare worker with PCR-confirmed SARS-CoV-2 infection or an uninfected control (not recorded which).

This clonotype has a count of ten or more. CDR3 sequence: CASSKSGPNTEAFF. The CDR3 nucleotides are TGTGCCAGCAGTAAAAGTGGCCCCAACACTGAAGCTTTCTTT. This chain connects TRBV7-3 to TRBJ1-1, with D uncertain. CDR1 is SGHTA and CDR2 is FQGTGA in the germline V gene. The ends were cut back, 6 bases at V and 2 bases at J, with 13 bases in the middle. This CDR3 has 14 amino acids.

Many counts were recorded for this clonotype. The genes are TRBV11-2 and TRBJ1-1, with no clear D. V was shortened by 5 bases and J by 11 bases, with 24 bases between the two germline ends. CDR3 length equals 15 residues. Germline V gene lookup returns CDR1 SGHAT and CDR2 FQNNGV. CDR3 amino acids: CASSPEASYTIRAFF. Here the CDR3 DNA reads TGTGCCAGCAGCCCTGAGGCCTCCTACACCATACGGGCTTTCTTT. Together with reference TRBV11-2 and TRBJ1-1, the CDR3 gives the full variable domain: EAGVAQSPRYKIIEKRQSVAFWCNPISGHATLYWYQQILGQGPKLLIQFQNNGVVDDSQLPKDRFSAERLKGVDSTLKIQPAKLEDSAVYLCASSPEASYTIRAFFGQGTRLTVV.

This clonotype was picked up many times. This chain links TRBV27 with TRBJ2-3; weak D call: TRBD2 (7 bases). This CDR3 spans 16 amino acids. The V and J ends lost 6 bases and 2 bases respectively, with 18 bases between them. Germline-derived CDR1 and CDR2 are MNHEY and SMNVEV (reference sequence). CDR3 coding DNA: TGTGCCAGCAGCTTCCGGGGGGCGCCCCACACAGATACGCAGTATTTT. Its protein is CASSFRGAPHTDTQYF.

Concerning this clonotype: Likely a read error: the CDR3 ends without its conserved phenylalanine or tryptophan. The rearrangement links TRBV12-3 or TRBV12-4 to TRBJ2-2, with unresolved D. The CDR3 extends over 12 amino acids. This CDR3 reads CATSLPTGELFS. The CDR3 DNA reads TGTGCCACCAGTTTACCCACCGGGGAGCTGTTTTCT.

This sequence joins TRBV20-1 and TRBJ2-5; 15 bases are a match to TRBD2. Trimming at V came to 3 bases and at J to 3 bases, leaving 11 bases not matched to a gene. This CDR3 spans 18 amino acids. Germline-derived CDR1 and CDR2 are DFQATT and SNEGSKA (reference sequence). DNA for the CDR3: TGCAGTGCTAGTGAAGGACTAGCGGGGGGGCTCCATGAAGAGACCCAGTACTTC. Protein: CSASEGLAGGLHEETQYF.

This clonotype occurred many times. The chain combines TRBV10-3 with TRBJ2-7; perhaps D is TRBD1 or TRBD2 (6 bases each). This CDR3 is 16 amino acids long. V was cut by 3 bases and J by 2 bases, with 17 bases left in between. Germline V gene data show CDR1 as ENHRY and CDR2 as SYGVKD. CDR3 sequence reads: CAISDPGGGLTYEQYF. CDR3 bases: TGTGCCATCAGTGACCCTGGGGGCGGACTAACCTACGAGCAGTACTTC.

This clonotype turned up a few times. V and J are TRBV12-3 or TRBV12-4 and TRBJ1-6; D might be TRBD1 (6 bases). The CDR3 sequence is 12 residues long. V lost 5 bases and J 10 bases, leaving 9 bases between the germline ends. The CDR3, as DNA: TGTGCCAGCAGTCCTACAGGGTCACCCCTCCACTTT. Its translation: CASSPTGSPLHF.

This clonotype showed up many times. The genes are TRBV3-1 and TRBJ2-3; no clear D gene. V lost 0 bases and J 0 bases, leaving 13 bases between the germline ends. The germline V gene encodes CDR1 LGHDT and CDR2 YNNKEL (reference sequence). The length of the CDR3 is 17 residues. CDR3 loop: CASSQDVGDSSTDTQYF. As DNA, the CDR3 is TGTGCCAGCAGCCAAGACGTAGGAGATTCTAGCACAGATACGCAGTATTTT.

This clonotype was found many times. The genes are TRBV7-6 and TRBJ1-1; TRBD1 agrees at 10 bases. Germline CDR1 SGHVS, CDR2 FNYEAQ. This CDR3 is 20 amino acids long. Trimming removed 4 bases from V and 13 bases from J; junction bases left unmatched: 30. CDR3 sequence reads: CASSSRDRGRLHPRTLKLFF. For the CDR3, the DNA is TGTGCCAGCAGCTCCCGGGACAGGGGTCGTCTACACCCCAGAACACTGAAGCTTTTCTTT. Full variable domain (remainder filled in from reference TRBV7-6 and TRBJ1-1): GAGVSQSPRYKVTKRGQDVALRCDPISGHVSLYWYRQALGQGPEFLTYFNYEAQQDKSGLPNDRFSAERPEGSISTLTIQRTEQRDSAMYRCASSSRDRGRLHPRTLKLFFGQGTRLTVV.

This clonotype showed up just a few times. The rearrangement uses TRBV3-1 and TRBJ2-5, with D possibly TRBD1 on 8 matching bases. This CDR3 comprises 16 residues. V was clipped by 2 bases and J by 2 bases, with 15 bases between them. In germline, CDR1 is LGHDT, CDR2 YNNKEL (reference sequence). For the CDR3, the DNA is TGTGCCAGCAGCCAAAAGGGGGGGACAGGTCAAGAGACCCAGTACTTC. Translation gives CASSQKGGTGQETQYF.

This chain joins TRBV7-7 and TRBJ1-1, with D maybe TRBD1 (5 bases). From germline, CDR1 is SSHAT and CDR2 FNYEAQ (reference sequence). This CDR3 is built from 13 residues. V gave up 3 bases and J gave up 4 bases, with 9 bases separating them. The CDR3 sequence is CASSLGESTEAFF. In nucleotides, the CDR3 is TGTGCCAGCAGCTTGGGGGAGAGCACTGAAGCTTTCTTT.

The chain combines TRBV6-1 with TRBJ2-7; weak D call: TRBD1 (6 bases). Trimming pared 3 bases from V and 3 bases from J, leaving 9 bases between. CDR1 MNHNS and CDR2 SASEGT come from the germline V gene. The CDR3 spans 13 residues. For the CDR3, the DNA is TGTGCCAGCAGTGACTGGGGGCGCTACGAGCAGTACTTC. This sequence encodes CASSDWGRYEQYF.

The chain links TRBV10-3 to TRBJ1-2, with 8 positions matching TRBD1. The CDR3 sequence is 13 residues long. Losses at the gene ends were 4 bases for V and 6 bases for J; bases not matched to a gene: 4. Germline V gene data show CDR1 as ENHRY and CDR2 as SYGVKD. The CDR3 DNA is TGTGCCATCAGTGTACAGGGGGACCATGGCTACACCTTC. It specifies CAISVQGDHGYTF.

This clonotype was seen at least ten times. The rearrangement links TRBV18 to TRBJ2-1; 15 nucleotides match TRBD2. Germline assignment: CDR1 KGHSH and CDR2 LQKENI. Trimming removed 1 base from V and 10 bases from J; junction bases left unmatched: 8. The CDR3 runs 17 residues. The CDR3 loop reads CASSPLGLAGGAPEQFF. CDR3 DNA sequence: TGTGCCAGCTCACCACTGGGACTAGCGGGGGGCGCCCCCGAGCAGTTCTTC.

This clonotype was found many times. The chain uses TRBV6-6 and TRBJ1-2; D unclear. The V gene lost 0 bases and the J gene lost 8 bases, with 13 bases spanning the gap. There are 14 residues in the CDR3. Germline V gives CDR1 MNHNY, CDR2 SVGAGI (reference sequence). Here the CDR3 DNA reads TGTGCCAGCAGTTACTCGAGTGGGAGATCCGGCTACACCTTC. Its translation is CASSYSSGRSGYTF.

V usage is TRBV20-1 and J usage is TRBJ2-1, with TRBD2 matching over 13 bases. Germline V gene data show CDR1 as DFQATT and CDR2 as SNEGSKA (reference sequence). The CDR3 is 15 amino acids. With V trimmed by 5 bases and J by 4 bases, 5 bases remained unmatched. The DNA for the CDR3 is TGCAGTGCTCGGACTAGCGGGGGTGATTACAATGAGCAGTTCTTC. Residues: CSARTSGGDYNEQFF.

This clonotype was recorded at least ten times. V gene TRBV3-1 combines with J gene TRBJ1-6; TRBD1 aligns across 7 bases. Losses at the gene ends were 3 bases for V and 6 bases for J; bases not matched to a gene: 8. Germline V gene data show CDR1 as LGHDT and CDR2 as YNNKEL (reference sequence). This CDR3 has 16 amino acids. The CDR3 is CASSQTGTEVNSPLHF. The CDR3 DNA reads as TGTGCCAGCAGCCAGACCGGGACAGAGGTTAATTCACCCCTCCACTTT.

This clonotype was found many times. V and J are TRBV29-1 and TRBJ2-3, with 10 bases aligning to TRBD1. Germline CDR1 and CDR2: SQVTM and ANQGSEA. J was trimmed by 2 bases and V by 3 bases; bases with no gene match: 2. The CDR3 consists of 14 residues. CDR3 residues: CSVDGTGDTDTQYF. The CDR3 DNA follows: TGCAGCGTTGACGGGACAGGGGACACAGATACGCAGTATTTT.

This clonotype came up many times. This sequence joins TRBV29-1 and TRBJ1-1; D is unclear. The V end lost 4 bases, the J end lost 4 bases, and 22 bases lay between the germline ends. CDR3 length: 16 amino acids. The germline V gene has CDR1 SQVTM and CDR2 ANQGSEA. This CDR3 reads CSVAPLSPSRGTEAFF. CDR3 bases: TGCAGCGTTGCTCCATTGAGCCCCAGTCGGGGCACTGAAGCTTTCTTT.

This clonotype was observed a few times. This chain links TRBV12-3 or TRBV12-4 with TRBJ1-3; no clear D. This CDR3 is 13 amino acids long. V was trimmed by 5 bases and J by 0 bases, leaving 5 bases between them. The CDR3 here is CASSLTSGNTIYF. CDR3 bases: TGTGCCAGCAGTCTGACCTCTGGAAACACCATATATTTT.